This TCR beta chain was observed in a study of cytomegalovirus exposure and HLA in healthy donors. General study findings and limits: Researchers reported that a few CMV-associated chains were confirmed in vitro as CMV antigen-specific.

The PCR used 60 Vbeta and 13 Jbeta primers. How the authors handled the data: Later reanalysis found 75 million to 95 million unique TCR beta chains, some 10 million of them shared. Assay used: immunoSEQ multiplex PCR; TCRdb lists only in-frame clones, some missing. V and J calls plus clone size are reproduced from that table; the DNA served to infer D and trimming. This table has some 80,000 clones, roughly 74% appearing once. On this clone: Its antigen is undetermined.

Despite likely unrecorded immune exposures, the donors were nominally healthy at the time of sampling. The junction had 7 bases not matched to a gene; V was cut back by 5 bases and J by 3 bases. From germline, CDR1 is SGHRS and CDR2 YFSETQ. There are 15 residues in the CDR3. The chain uses TRBV5-1 and TRBJ2-2; 7 nucleotides align to TRBD1. This receptor was taken from a man in his forties in good health and CMV-seronegative. The sample taken for sequencing was PBMCs. The CDR3 here is CASSRIDRDTGELFF. For the CDR3, the DNA is TGCGCCAGCAGTCGAATCGACAGGGACACCGGGGAGCTGTTTTTT.